One sample yielded the 20 T cell receptor beta chains listed below, sequenced in a study of cytomegalovirus exposure and HLA in healthy donors. In the PCR, 60 Vbeta and 13 Jbeta primers were used. Sequenced by immunoSEQ multiplex PCR; TCRdb stores in-frame clones only, minus some. Of fewer than 200,000 clones listed, 70% to 90% are singletons. Material for sequencing was PBMCs. The receptors here all came from a woman between 25 and 40 years old in good health and CMV-seronegative.

The rearrangement uses TRBV5-1 and TRBJ2-2; weak D call: TRBD2 (5 bases). The CDR3 contains 18 residues. V shed 2 bases and J shed 1 base, with 18 bases lying between them. Germline lookup yields CDR1 SGHRS and CDR2 YFSETQ. CDR3 in amino acids: CASSFPTGKTLNTGELFF. The CDR3 DNA reads as TGCGCCAGCAGCTTCCCCACCGGGAAAACCTTGAACACCGGGGAGCTGTTTTTT.

On this clone itself: One end of the junction varies from germline; a read error may be responsible. This chain connects TRBV10-3 to TRBJ2-2, with D possibly being TRBD1 (6 bases). Germline lookup yields CDR1 ENHRY and CDR2 SYGVKD. The CDR3 runs 15 residues. The CDR3 region has the DNA TGTGCCATCAGGGCACAGGGCCCGAAGACCGGGGAGCTGTTTTTT. This translates into CAIRAQGPKTGELFF.

The chain uses TRBV4-1 and TRBJ1-2; 8 bases fit TRBD1. CDR1 MGHRA and CDR2 YSYEKL come from the germline V gene. The CDR3 length is 17 residues. Trimming cost V 3 bases and J 4 bases; bases outside gene matches: 13. CDR3 DNA: TGCGCCAGCAGCCAGGACAGTCTCGGACAGGGCCTCTATGGCTACACCTTC. It specifies CASSQDSLGQGLYGYTF.

The chain carries TRBV5-1 and TRBJ2-5; 13 nucleotides line up with TRBD2. Germline V lookup: CDR1 SGHRS, CDR2 YFSETQ. There are 15 residues in the CDR3. Trimming at V came to 4 bases and at J to 3 bases, leaving 3 bases not matched to a gene. DNA of the CDR3: TGCGCCAGCAGCCCCGGACTAGCGGGAGAAGAGACCCAGTACTTC. This encodes CASSPGLAGEETQYF.

The V and J genes are TRBV27 and TRBJ2-4; D possibly corresponds to TRBD1 (6 bases). Germline CDR1 is MNHEY and CDR2 is SMNVEV (reference sequence). V was clipped by 3 bases and J by 12 bases, with 15 bases between them. The CDR3 loop spans 13 amino acids. The CDR3 nucleotides are TGTGCCAGCAGTTTTTCGAGTTCGGACAGTCAGTACTTC. Its translation is CASSFSSSDSQYF.

Here the CDR3 reads CASSVGPSGSTDTQYF. The CDR3 DNA reads as TGTGCCAGCAGCGTAGGGCCTAGCGGAAGCACAGATACGCAGTATTTT. The chain links TRBV9 to TRBJ2-3; 7 nucleotides agree with TRBD2. The V segment lost 0 bases and the J segment 0 bases; nucleotides outside the gene matches: 4. Germline assignment: CDR1 SGDLS and CDR2 YYNGEE. The length of the CDR3 is 16 residues.

This chain uses TRBV7-9 with TRBJ2-7, with D hard to call. V lost 1 base and J lost 5, with 6 bases in between. Germline-derived CDR1 and CDR2 are SEHNR and FQNEAQ (reference sequence). The length of the CDR3 is 12 residues. This chain's CDR3 is CASSLGSNEQYF. In nucleotides, the CDR3 is TGTGCCAGCAGCTTAGGTAGCAACGAGCAGTACTTC.

This rearrangement joins TRBV5-4 to TRBJ1-6; TRBD1 aligns across 7 bases. With 4 bases clipped from V and 6 bases from J, the junction kept 7 bases outside the gene matches. The length of the CDR3 is 15 residues. CDR1 and CDR2 (germline): SGHNT, YYREEE (reference sequence). The DNA of the CDR3 is TGTGCCAGCAGCCAAGGGACAGTCTCTAATTCACCCCTCCACTTT. It yields the protein CASSQGTVSNSPLHF. The variable domain in full, completed from reference TRBV5-4 and TRBJ1-6, reads ETGVTQSPTHLIKTRGQQVTLRCSSQSGHNTVSWYQQALGQGPQFIFQYYREEENGRGNFPPRFSGLQFPNYSSELNVNALELDDSALYLCASSQGTVSNSPLHFGNGTRLTVT.

The gene calls are TRBV6-5 and TRBJ2-7; maybe TRBD2 (5 bases). Germline V gene lookup returns CDR1 MNHEY and CDR2 SVGAGI. This CDR3 region has 13 residues. Between the trimmed V and J ends, which lost 0 bases and 6 bases, there was a span of 9 bases. DNA for the CDR3: TGTGCCAGCAGTTACTCTTCCGGGGTCGAGCAGTACTTC. Its protein is CASSYSSGVEQYF.

The genes are TRBV11-2 and TRBJ2-1; tentative D call: TRBD2 (6 bases). Deletions cut 2 bases from V and 4 bases from J, with 12 bases between. Germline-derived CDR1 and CDR2 are SGHAT and FQNNGV. There are 15 residues in the CDR3. CDR3: CASSLLSGTYNEQFF. CDR3 bases: TGTGCCAGCAGCTTACTTAGCGGCACATACAATGAGCAGTTCTTC.

In the case of this clone: Other DNA sequences of this sample code for an identical CDR3. This chain connects TRBV9 to TRBJ2-7, with 10 bases fitting TRBD1. V gave up 2 bases and J gave up 2 bases; unmatched junction bases: 1. In germline, CDR1 is SGDLS, CDR2 YYNGEE. This CDR3 contains 14 residues. The CDR3 is CASSVGQGAYEQYF. The CDR3 nucleotides read TGTGCCAGCAGCGTCGGACAGGGGGCCTACGAGCAGTACTTC.

The CDR3 nucleotides read TGCGCCAGCAGCAAGACAGGGGAGCACGGCACAGATACGCAGTATTTT. Encoded protein: CASSKTGEHGTDTQYF. The rearrangement uses TRBV5-1 and TRBJ2-3, with 8 bases lining up with TRBD1. Germline-derived CDR1 and CDR2 are SGHRS and YFSETQ. Unmatched junction bases numbered 8, after V lost 4 bases and J lost 1 base. This CDR3 spans 16 amino acids. Full variable domain (missing parts from reference TRBV5-1 and TRBJ2-3): KAGVTQTPRYLIKTRGQQVTLSCSPISGHRSVSWYQQTPGQGLQFLFEYFSETQRNKGNFPGRFSGRQFSNSRSEMNVSTLELGDSALYLCASSKTGEHGTDTQYFGPGTRLTVL.

This clone showed up just a few times. The gene calls are TRBV7-2 and TRBJ1-5, with D unresolved. This CDR3 contains 14 residues. Germline CDR1 reads SGHTA; CDR2 reads FQGNSA. Trimming removed 1 base from V and 2 bases from J, with 6 bases in between. Here the CDR3 reads CASSLDPGNQPQHF. The CDR3 nucleotides are TGTGCCAGCAGCTTAGATCCGGGCAATCAGCCCCAGCATTTT. Full variable domain (remainder filled in from reference TRBV7-2 and TRBJ1-5): GAGVSQSPSNKVTEKGKDVELRCDPISGHTALYWYRQSLGQGLEFLIYFQGNSAPDKSGLPSDRFSAERTGGSVSTLTIQRTQQEDSAVYLCASSLDPGNQPQHFGDGTRLSIL.

The chain is built from TRBV4-1 and TRBJ2-1, with D possibly being TRBD2 (7 bases). CDR1 MGHRA and CDR2 YSYEKL come from the germline V gene. The CDR3 has 16 residues. The germline V and J ends were trimmed by 1 base and 5 bases, with 15 bases remaining between them. The chain's CDR3 is CASSQARGGANNEQFF. CDR3 sequence (DNA): TGCGCCAGCAGCCAAGCCCGAGGGGGGGCGAACAATGAGCAGTTCTTC.

The V call is TRBV29-1, the J call TRBJ2-7, with 9 bases that match TRBD1. The CDR3 covers 15 residues. V lost 1 base and J lost 0; bases outside the gene matches: 4. From germline, CDR1 is SQVTM and CDR2 ANQGSEA. This chain's CDR3 is CSVEVGTGPSYEQYF. The CDR3 DNA reads TGCAGCGTTGAAGTTGGGACAGGGCCCTCCTACGAGCAGTACTTC.

The chain has TRBV5-5 and TRBJ2-7, with D possibly matching TRBD1 (6 bases). Trimming took off 0 bases at V and 0 bases at J, with 13 bases between the two ends. The CDR3 extends over 16 amino acids. Germline assignment: CDR1 SGHKS and CDR2 YYEKEE (reference sequence). This CDR3 reads CASSLAPGQFSYEQYF. The CDR3 DNA sequence: TGTGCCAGCAGCTTGGCCCCAGGACAGTTCTCCTACGAGCAGTACTTC.

The chain carries TRBV19 and TRBJ1-5, with 7 nucleotides matching TRBD1. J was trimmed by 9 bases and V by 5 bases; bases with no gene match: 13. The CDR3 loop spans 15 amino acids. Per the germline V gene, CDR1 is LNHDA and CDR2 is SQIVND (reference sequence). The CDR3 DNA reads as TGTGCCAGTAGTGCGGACAGGCTCCGGAGCGGGCCCCAGCATTTT. Residues: CASSADRLRSGPQHF.

This clone was counted once. The chain combines TRBV5-6 with TRBJ2-3; 7 nucleotides match TRBD1. Germline CDR1 is SGHDT and CDR2 is YYEEEE. V shed 6 bases, J shed 2 bases, and the junction held 9 bases outside the gene matches. The CDR3 is 15 amino acids. The CDR3 reads CASMGQILYTDTQYF. CDR3 nucleotides: TGTGCCAGCATGGGACAGATCCTCTACACAGATACGCAGTATTTT.

The J gene is TRBJ1-1, the V gene TRBV6-1; TRBD1 might be the D (6 bases). V was shortened by 7 bases and J by 0 bases, with 12 bases between the two germline ends. The CDR3 is 14 residues long. Germline V gene sequence: CDR1 MNHNS, CDR2 SASEGT. CDR3 DNA: TGTGCCAGCATACCGGACAGCATGAACACTGAAGCTTTCTTT. Protein sequence: CASIPDSMNTEAFF.

For this clone: A read error may account for a junction end that differs from germline. The chain recombines TRBV7-9 with TRBJ2-5; 9 positions match TRBD1. The CDR3 runs 15 residues. The germline V gene encodes CDR1 SEHNR and CDR2 FQNEAQ (reference sequence). The CDR3 bases are TGTTCCAGCAGCTTAGCCACAGGGGGCGGAAAGACCCAGTACTTC. Its protein is CSSSLATGGGKTQYF.